These 15 T cell receptor beta chains originate from one sample sequenced in a study of cytomegalovirus exposure and HLA in healthy donors. 13 Jbeta primers and 60 Vbeta primers were used for the PCR. Here immunoSEQ multiplex PCR was the method, and the copy in TCRdb shows in-frame clones only, minus some. The sample lists about 250,000 clones; about 80% were seen once. Sequencing was performed on PBMCs. Receptors originate from a girl aged 2-10 years in good health and CMV-seronegative.

The chain joins TRBV12-5 to TRBJ2-5, with D tentatively TRBD2 (5 bases). Germline assignment: CDR1 LGHNT and CDR2 FRNRAP. Trimming shortened V by 1 base and J by 6 bases, and 15 bases separated the two germline ends. This CDR3 has 15 amino acids. As DNA, the CDR3 is TGTGCTAGTGGTTTGGGTCTAGCCCTCCGAAAGACCCAGTACTTC. Translated, it gives CASGLGLALRKTQYF.

This chain joins TRBV29-1 and TRBJ2-2; 13 bases are a match to TRBD2. Germline V gene data show CDR1 as SQVTM and CDR2 as ANQGSEA. This CDR3 region has 17 residues. Germline trimming cut 6 bases from V and 2 bases from J; bases unmatched to any gene: 9. CDR3: CSVKLAGGPLNTGELFF. In nucleotides, the CDR3 is TGCAGCGTCAAACTAGCGGGGGGGCCCCTTAACACCGGGGAGCTGTTTTTT.

The chain has TRBV18 and TRBJ2-5, with D perhaps TRBD2 (6 bases). The J call is doubtful: the DNA matches TRBJ2-7 better. Germline V CDR1 and CDR2: KGHSH, LQKENI. This CDR3 has 14 amino acids. This CDR3 reads CASSPPSGSYEQYF. CDR3 sequence (DNA): TGTGCCAGCTCACCACCTAGCGGCTCCTACGAGCAGTACTTC.

This rearrangement joins TRBV5-6 to TRBJ1-2; D ambiguous. Germline values: CDR1 SGHDT, CDR2 YYEEEE. The CDR3 covers 12 residues. The V end lost 3 bases, the J end lost 7 bases, and 10 bases lay between the germline ends. CDR3 region: CASSSTRGGYTF. Here the CDR3 DNA reads TGTGCCAGCAGCTCTACGCGGGGTGGCTACACCTTC.

The V gene is TRBV2, the J gene TRBJ2-5, with 7 bases fitting TRBD2. Trimming removed 8 bases from V and 9 bases from J; junction bases left unmatched: 15. Germline CDR1 and CDR2: SNHLY and FYNNEI. This CDR3 contains 14 residues. The CDR3 is CASLGGRVPGAQYF. In DNA, the CDR3 is TGTGCCAGCCTTGGAGGGAGGGTCCCCGGGGCCCAGTACTTC.

The rearrangement links TRBV19 to TRBJ2-1; 8 nucleotides match TRBD2. Per germline, CDR1 LNHDA and CDR2 SQIVND (reference sequence). V shed 9 bases and J 0 bases; nucleotides not matched to a gene: 7. This CDR3 contains 15 residues. The CDR3, as DNA: TGTGCCAGAGCAAGCGGGGGCCGCTCCTACAATGAGCAGTTCTTC. Translating gives CARASGGRSYNEQFF.

V and J are TRBV5-1 and TRBJ2-3; 11 bases agree with TRBD2. V lost 5 bases, J lost 2 bases, and 7 bases stayed unmatched. This CDR3 comprises 16 residues. Germline V gene data show CDR1 as SGHRS and CDR2 as YFSETQ. CDR3 coding DNA: TGCGCCAGCAGTCCGGCACTAGCGGGAGCCACAGATACGCAGTATTTT. The encoded protein is CASSPALAGATDTQYF. Together with reference TRBV5-1 and TRBJ2-3, the CDR3 gives the full variable domain: KAGVTQTPRYLIKTRGQQVTLSCSPISGHRSVSWYQQTPGQGLQFLFEYFSETQRNKGNFPGRFSGRQFSNSRSEMNVSTLELGDSALYLCASSPALAGATDTQYFGPGTRLTVL.

This chain connects TRBV30 to TRBJ2-4; tentatively, D is TRBD2 (6 bases). The CDR3 sequence is 14 residues long. Trimming cost V 0 bases and J 5 bases, with 11 bases left between them. The germline gives CDR1 GTSNPN, CDR2 SVGIG (reference sequence). Here the CDR3 DNA reads TGTGCCTGGAGTGTACGCCGACTAGAAAACATTCAGTACTTC. It is translated as CAWSVRRLENIQYF.

This clone was seen once. The chain combines TRBV9 with TRBJ2-2; 10 bases line up with TRBD2. This CDR3 has 15 residues. Trimming cost V 10 bases and J 4 bases; bases outside gene matches: 10. Germline V gene lookup returns CDR1 SGDLS and CDR2 YYNGEE. The CDR3 is CARTERGGSTGELFF. In nucleotides, the CDR3 is TGTGCCCGCACCGAGCGGGGGGGCAGCACCGGGGAGCTGTTTTTT.

V gene TRBV2 combines with J gene TRBJ1-4; D unresolved. Trimming pared 0 bases from V and 6 bases from J, leaving 17 bases between. This CDR3 is 17 amino acids long. Germline V gives CDR1 SNHLY, CDR2 FYNNEI. CDR3 DNA: TGTGCCAGCAGTGAAGCCATTCGAGGTTCAGAGGATGAAAAACTGTTTTTT. Its protein product is CASSEAIRGSEDEKLFF.

The sample holds one count of this clone. V gene TRBV5-1 combines with J gene TRBJ2-1; 8 bases map to TRBD2. V gave up 7 bases and J gave up 6 bases; unmatched junction bases: 9. Germline loops: CDR1 SGHRS, CDR2 YFSETQ. The CDR3 contains 14 residues. CDR3 residues: CASHRLAGINEQFF. CDR3 DNA: TGCGCCAGCCACCGGTTAGCGGGAATCAATGAGCAGTTCTTC.

The chain has TRBV7-9 and TRBJ2-1; D is uncertain. Germline lookup yields CDR1 SEHNR and CDR2 FQNEAQ (reference sequence). The CDR3 covers 16 residues. The germline V and J ends were trimmed by 4 bases and 4 bases, with 17 bases remaining between them. The DNA of the CDR3 is TGTGCCAGCAGCTCCCCCTCGGGTCGCGCATACAATGAGCAGTTCTTC. It yields the protein CASSSPSGRAYNEQFF.

The gene calls are TRBV19 and TRBJ1-1, with TRBD1 identical over 7 bases. The CDR3 loop spans 13 amino acids. Germline-derived CDR1 and CDR2 are LNHDA and SQIVND (reference sequence). J was trimmed by 7 bases and V by 4 bases; bases with no gene match: 6. This chain's CDR3 is CASSKGQYIEAFF. For the CDR3, the DNA is TGTGCCAGTAGTAAGGGACAGTATATTGAAGCTTTCTTT.

The rearrangement joins TRBV5-1 to TRBJ1-4, with 11 bases fitting TRBD1. Trimming cost V 2 bases and J 8 bases; bases outside gene matches: 11. The CDR3 has 17 amino acids. Looked up from germline, CDR1 is SGHRS and CDR2 is YFSETQ. The CDR3 DNA is TGCGCCAGCAGCTTTGGACAGGGGGCGCTTATATCCGAAAAACTGTTTTTT. Protein product: CASSFGQGALISEKLFF.

The V and J genes are TRBV5-1 and TRBJ2-5; TRBD2 matches 8 bases. This CDR3 comprises 14 residues. Germline CDR1 and CDR2: SGHRS and YFSETQ. Germline trimming cut 4 bases from V and 4 bases from J; bases unmatched to any gene: 6. CDR3 residues: CASSPGGLRETQYF. For the CDR3, the DNA is TGCGCCAGCAGCCCGGGGGGGCTCAGAGAGACCCAGTACTTC.